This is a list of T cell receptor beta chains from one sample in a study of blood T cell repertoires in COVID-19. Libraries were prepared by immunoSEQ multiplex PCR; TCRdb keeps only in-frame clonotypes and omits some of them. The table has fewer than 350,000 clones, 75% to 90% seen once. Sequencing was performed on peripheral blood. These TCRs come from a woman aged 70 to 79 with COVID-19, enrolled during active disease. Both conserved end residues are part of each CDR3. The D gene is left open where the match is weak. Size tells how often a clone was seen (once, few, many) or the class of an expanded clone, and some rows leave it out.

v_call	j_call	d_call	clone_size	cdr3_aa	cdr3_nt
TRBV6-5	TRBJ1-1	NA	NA	CASSAGNTEAFF	TGTGCCAGCTCCGCGGGGAACACTGAAGCTTTCTTT
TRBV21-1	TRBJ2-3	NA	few	CASSNGEGKRGTDTQYF	TGTGCCAGCAGCAATGGCGAGGGGAAGCGGGGCACAGATACGCAGTATTTT
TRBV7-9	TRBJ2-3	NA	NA	CASSHGAGSTDTQYF	TGTGCCAGCAGCCATGGGGCAGGGTCGACAGATACGCAGTATTTT
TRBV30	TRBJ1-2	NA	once	CAWSVQGRWDYGYTF	TGTGCCTGGAGTGTCCAGGGGCGCTGGGACTATGGCTACACCTTC
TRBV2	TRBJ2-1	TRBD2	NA	CASWEGLAGGGQFF	TGTGCCAGCTGGGAAGGACTAGCGGGTGGTGGGCAGTTCTTC
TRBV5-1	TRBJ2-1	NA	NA	CASSLYPYNEQFF	TGCGCCAGCAGTCTCTACCCTTACAATGAGCAGTTCTTC
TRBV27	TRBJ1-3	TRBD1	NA	CASSPTLGQGAENTIYF	TGTGCCAGCAGCCCGACTTTGGGACAGGGGGCCGAAAACACCATATATTTT
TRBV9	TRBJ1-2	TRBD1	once	CASSVGVQGANYGYTF	TGTGCCAGCAGCGTAGGGGTACAGGGGGCTAACTATGGCTACACCTTC
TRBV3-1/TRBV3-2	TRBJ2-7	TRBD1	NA	CASSIKGTGDEQYF	TGTGCCAGCAGCATTAAAGGGACAGGCGACGAGCAGTACTTC
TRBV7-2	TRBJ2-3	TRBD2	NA	CASSLERGGEDTQYF	TGTGCCAGCAGCTTAGAGCGCGGGGGGGAAGATACGCAGTATTTT